Sequencing of this T cell receptor beta chain was carried out in a study of T cell responses to AZD1222 COVID-19 vaccine. Notes on this clone: Its specificity is not known.

Overall study findings and caveats: A mostly white British donor set with more females was recruited, and clonal diversity was possibly underestimated.

CDR3 length equals 15 residues. Germline V gives CDR1 MNHEY, CDR2 SVGAGI. Trimming removed 2 bases from V and 0 bases from J, with 10 bases in between. Generated by immunoSEQ multiplex PCR, the TCRdb table keeps only in-frame clones and is missing some. This table has 110,000 to 150,000 clones, 90% to 95% appearing once. This clonotype was obtained from an adult in good health. Specimen: peripheral blood, collected on day 0 of AZD1222 vaccination. The chain is built from TRBV6-5 and TRBJ1-2; D might be TRBD1 (5 bases). CDR3 bases: TGTGCCAGCAGTTACCACGTGGGGGCTAACTATGGCTACACCTTC. Protein sequence: CASSYHVGANYGYTF.